One sample yielded the 4 T cell receptor beta chains listed below, sequenced in a study of blood T cell repertoires in COVID-19. Profiled with immunoSEQ multiplex PCR; TCRdb holds only in-frame clones, not every one. There are some 300,000 clones in the sample; about nine tenths occur only once, and 3.5% to 5% lies in the top ten. The source material was PBMCs or T cells enriched from blood (not recorded which). The source of these receptors is a man aged 25 to 40 who had recovered from COVID-19.

This chain connects TRBV3-1 (or the pseudogene TRBV3-2) to TRBJ1-3, with no clear D. CDR1 LGHDT and CDR2 YNNKEL come from the germline V gene (reference sequence). This CDR3 is 12 amino acids long. The V and J ends lost 3 bases and 9 bases respectively, with 9 bases between them. The CDR3 loop is CASSQARGTIYF. DNA for the CDR3: TGTGCCAGCAGCCAGGCCCGGGGCACCATATATTTT.

In DNA, the CDR3 is TGCGCCAGCAGCCAAGTCCCGGGACTAGCGGGAGCCTTTCGGGGCGAGCAGTACTTC. Translating gives CASSQVPGLAGAFRGEQYF. The V gene is TRBV4-1, the J gene TRBJ2-7, with 14 nucleotides matching TRBD2. V was pared by 1 base and J by 6 bases, with 14 bases of the junction left unmatched. CDR3 length: 19 residues. The germline CDR1 and CDR2 sequences are MGHRA and YSYEKL.

This chain links TRBV25-1 with TRBJ2-7; D is undetermined. The CDR3 has 12 amino acids. CDR1 is MGHDK and CDR2 is SYGVNS in the germline V gene. V was cut by 4 bases and J by 4 bases, with 8 bases left in between. The CDR3, as DNA: TGTGCCAGCAGTGGAGGATTGTACGAGCAGTACTTC. Residues: CASSGGLYEQYF.

V is TRBV5-4 and J is TRBJ1-1; D is unclear. The CDR3 is made up of 12 amino acids. V was trimmed by 4 bases and J by 4 bases, leaving 8 bases between them. CDR1 is SGHNT, CDR2 YYREEE, per germline (reference sequence). DNA for the CDR3: TGTGCCAGCAGCCCCTCGGGCACTGAAGCTTTCTTT. It encodes CASSPSGTEAFF.